This TCR beta chain was profiled in a study of blood T cell repertoires in COVID-19. Study details: Acute and convalescent COVID-19 specimens originated in the United States, Italy and Spain. PBMCs, B-cell-depleted T cells, or T cells provided the cDNA or gDNA that made up the material.

This clone has more than one count but fewer than ten. Germline V gene lookup returns CDR1 SGDLS and CDR2 YYNGEE. The ends were cut back, 0 bases at V and 1 base at J, with 7 bases in the middle. The CDR3 is 14 residues long. Original analysis: Using reference gene primer amplification, nucleated cell counts were estimated. Libraries were prepared by immunoSEQ multiplex PCR; TCRdb keeps only in-frame clonotypes and omits some of them. The DNA was the basis for D and trimming; V, J and clone size are from that table. The table includes 350,000 or so clones, around 88% detected once. The chain is built from TRBV9 and TRBJ1-2; D remains ambiguous. The TCR originated in a young man with active or convalescent COVID-19. Material for sequencing was peripheral blood. This CDR3 reads CASSVDNSNYGYTF. In DNA form, the CDR3 reads TGTGCCAGCAGCGTAGATAACAGTAACTATGGCTACACCTTC. The entire variable domain, with the rest obtained from reference TRBV9 and TRBJ1-2, is as follows: DSGVTQTPKHLITATGQRVTLRCSPRSGDLSVYWYQQSLDQGLQFLIQYYNGEERAKGNILERFSAQQFPDLHSELNLSSLELGDSALYFCASSVDNSNYGYTFGSGTRLTVV.